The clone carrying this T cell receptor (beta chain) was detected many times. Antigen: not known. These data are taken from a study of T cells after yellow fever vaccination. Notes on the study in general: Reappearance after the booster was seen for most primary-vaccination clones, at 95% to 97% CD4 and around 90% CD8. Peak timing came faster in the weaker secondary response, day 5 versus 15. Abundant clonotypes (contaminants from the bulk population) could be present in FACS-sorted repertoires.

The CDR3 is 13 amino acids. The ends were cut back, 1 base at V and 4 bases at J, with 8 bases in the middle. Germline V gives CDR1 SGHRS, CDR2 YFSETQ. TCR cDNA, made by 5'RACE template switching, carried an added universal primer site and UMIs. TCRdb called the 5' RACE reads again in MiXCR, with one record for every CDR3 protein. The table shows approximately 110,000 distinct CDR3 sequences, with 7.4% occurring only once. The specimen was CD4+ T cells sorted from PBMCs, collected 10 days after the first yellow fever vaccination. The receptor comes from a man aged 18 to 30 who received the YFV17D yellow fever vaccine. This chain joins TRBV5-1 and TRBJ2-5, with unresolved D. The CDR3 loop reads CASSLRERETQYF. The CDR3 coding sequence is TGCGCCAGCAGCTTGAGAGAAAGAGAGACCCAGTACTTC.